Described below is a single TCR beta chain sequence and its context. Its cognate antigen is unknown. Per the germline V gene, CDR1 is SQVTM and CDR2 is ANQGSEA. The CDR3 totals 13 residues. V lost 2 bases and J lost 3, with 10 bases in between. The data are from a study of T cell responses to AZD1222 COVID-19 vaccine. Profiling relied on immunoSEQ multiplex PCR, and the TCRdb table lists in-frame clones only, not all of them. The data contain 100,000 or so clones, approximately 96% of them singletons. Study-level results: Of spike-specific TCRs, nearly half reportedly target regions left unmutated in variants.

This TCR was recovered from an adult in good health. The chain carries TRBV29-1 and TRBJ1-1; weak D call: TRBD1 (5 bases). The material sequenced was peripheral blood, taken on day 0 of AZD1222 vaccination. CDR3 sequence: CSVERQRDTEAFF. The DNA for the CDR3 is TGCAGCGTTGAACGACAGCGGGACACTGAAGCTTTCTTT.